This T cell receptor (beta chain) was documented in a study of OX40 agonist ivuxolimab in advanced cancers. The wider study: Hepatocellular carcinoma, melanoma, renal cell or head and neck cancer was diagnosed in the dose-escalation patients. Averaging around 60 years in age, with a range of about 23 to 90, the cohort was around 85% male. Partial responses were seen in three patients, one with hepatocellular carcinoma and two with cutaneous melanoma.

The table came from immunoSEQ multiplex PCR; TCRdb's copy has only in-frame clones and leaves some out. The profile shows about 44,000 clones, about 91% of them singletons. This CDR3 has 14 residues. The germline CDR1 and CDR2 sequences are MNHNY and SVGAGI (reference sequence). Unmatched junction bases numbered 7, after V lost 5 bases and J lost 3 bases. J is TRBJ2-7 and V is TRBV6-6, with 7 bases aligning to TRBD2. The origin of this receptor is an adult with an advanced solid tumor such as melanoma, head and neck, liver or kidney cancer. The sequenced sample was CD4+ or CD8+ T cells sorted from blood, obtained in a trial of the OX40 agonist ivuxolimab. The CDR3 region has the DNA TGTGCCAGCAGTCTACGACTAGCAGACTACGAGCAGTACTTC. As protein: CASSLRLADYEQYF.